The present T cell receptor (beta chain) was sequenced within a study of cytomegalovirus exposure and HLA in healthy donors. Findings of the study overall: The study found most TCR sequences rare, yet found some public TCRs in many donors.

The germline gives CDR1 SGHTA, CDR2 FQGNSA. The CDR3 extends over 13 amino acids. The V gene lost 0 bases and the J gene lost 7 bases, with 9 bases spanning the gap. In the case of this clone: Its matching antigen is unknown.

Both 60 Vbeta primers and 13 Jbeta primers went into the PCR. Only in-frame clones appear in the TCRdb table, and some are missing; sequencing was by immunoSEQ multiplex PCR. This sample has some 120,000 clones; roughly four fifths occur once, and the top ten carry around 10%. Input material: PBMCs. The chain recombines TRBV7-2 with TRBJ1-2; D call uncertain. The receptor was derived from a male donor in good health and CMV-seropositive. The CDR3 DNA follows: TGTGCCAGCAGCTTAGCCGGGGAGTCTGGCTACACCTTC. Residues: CASSLAGESGYTF.